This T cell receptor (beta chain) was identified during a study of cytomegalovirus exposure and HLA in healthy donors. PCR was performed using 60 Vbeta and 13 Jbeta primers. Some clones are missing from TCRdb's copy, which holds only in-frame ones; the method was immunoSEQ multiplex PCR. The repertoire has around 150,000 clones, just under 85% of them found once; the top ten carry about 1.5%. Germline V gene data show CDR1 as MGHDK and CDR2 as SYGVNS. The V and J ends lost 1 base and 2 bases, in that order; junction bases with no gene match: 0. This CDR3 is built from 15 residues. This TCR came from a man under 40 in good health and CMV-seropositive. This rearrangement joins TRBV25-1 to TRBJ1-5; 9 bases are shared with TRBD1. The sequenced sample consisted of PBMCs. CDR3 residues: CASSEWDRGNQPQHF. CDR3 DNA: TGTGCCAGCAGTGAATGGGACAGGGGCAATCAGCCCCAGCATTTT.